Each of the 24 T cell receptor beta chains below was sequenced from the same sample in a study of technical replicates of blood from several donors. The method was immunoSEQ multiplex PCR; TCRdb's version includes in-frame clones alone and lacks a portion of them. The repertoire has about 100,000 clones, roughly 96% of them found once; the top ten carry about 0.35%. Sequencing was done on a sample of T cells isolated from PBMCs. Every receptor here comes from a human donor in good health.

V usage is TRBV7-6 and J usage is TRBJ2-3, with D possibly TRBD1 on 6 matching bases. Germline V gives CDR1 SGHVS, CDR2 FNYEAQ. Deletions cut 1 base from V and 4 bases from J, with 9 bases between. This CDR3 spans 14 amino acids. The CDR3 nucleotides read TGTGCCAGCAGCTTAGTGGCAGGGGCAGATACGCAGTATTTT. Its translation is CASSLVAGADTQYF. The full variable domain, its missing parts supplied by reference TRBV7-6 and TRBJ2-3, is GAGVSQSPRYKVTKRGQDVALRCDPISGHVSLYWYRQALGQGPEFLTYFNYEAQQDKSGLPNDRFSAERPEGSISTLTIQRTEQRDSAMYRCASSLVAGADTQYFGPGTRLTVL.

The rearrangement uses TRBV28 and TRBJ1-1; TRBD1 matches at 8 bases. V lost 5 bases and J lost 5; bases outside the gene matches: 10. Germline lookup yields CDR1 MDHEN and CDR2 SYDVKM. This CDR3 has 15 amino acids. CDR3 region: CASSTGGFRGTEAFF. The CDR3 nucleotides are TGTGCCAGCAGTACAGGGGGATTCCGGGGGACTGAAGCTTTCTTT.

V and J are TRBV5-4 and TRBJ2-5; TRBD1 might be the D (6 bases). Trimming left V 6 bases short and J 5 bases short, with 23 bases between. The CDR3 spans 16 residues. The germline gives CDR1 SGHNT, CDR2 YYREEE (reference sequence). This chain's CDR3 is CASTSGTEIQGETQYF. The CDR3 DNA is TGTGCCAGCACCTCGGGGACGGAGATCCAGGGGGAGACCCAGTACTTC.

The rearrangement joins TRBV4-3 to TRBJ2-4, with a weak D call TRBD1 (6 bases). The germline V gene has CDR1 LGHNA and CDR2 YSLEER. CDR3 length equals 17 residues. Trimming removed 0 bases at V and 2 bases at J, with 14 bases between. The CDR3 coding sequence is TGCGCCAGCAGCCAAGATCCCCGCACAGGGACCAAAAACATTCAGTACTTC. This gives the protein CASSQDPRTGTKNIQYF.

This chain connects TRBV2 to TRBJ2-3, with 11 nucleotides matching TRBD2. The CDR3 runs to 15 residues. The germline V gene has CDR1 SNHLY and CDR2 FYNNEI. J gave up 5 bases and V 8 bases, and 9 bases lay outside the gene matches. The CDR3 loop reads CASGLLAGVLDTQYF. The CDR3 DNA sequence: TGTGCCAGCGGACTACTAGCGGGAGTTTTAGATACGCAGTATTTT.

The genes are TRBV10-1 and TRBJ2-3; the match to TRBD2 covers 13 bases. The V and J ends lost 3 bases and 3 bases, in that order; junction bases with no gene match: 6. The germline V gene has CDR1 WNHNN and CDR2 SYGVQD (reference sequence). This CDR3 region has 17 residues. This CDR3 is CASSDPGTSGNTDTQYF. CDR3 DNA sequence: TGCGCCAGCAGTGACCCCGGGACTAGCGGGAATACAGATACGCAGTATTTT.

The CDR3 loop is CSVGLGGSNYGYTF. CDR3 nucleotides: TGCAGCGTGGGCCTGGGGGGGTCGAACTATGGCTACACCTTC. The rearrangement links TRBV29-1 to TRBJ1-2; D possibly corresponds to TRBD1 (5 bases). CDR1 is SQVTM and CDR2 is ANQGSEA in the germline V gene. The CDR3 extends over 14 amino acids. V shed 6 bases and J shed 2 bases, with 16 bases lying between them.

This sequence joins TRBV6-4 and TRBJ2-5, with D hard to call. The CDR3 is made up of 15 amino acids. Germline values: CDR1 MRHNA, CDR2 SNTAGT. Trimming removed 6 bases at V and 0 bases at J, with 14 bases between. In DNA form, the CDR3 reads TGTGCCAGCAGGTTAGTAGCTCAATACCAAGAGACCCAGTACTTC. Amino acids: CASRLVAQYQETQYF.

This chain joins TRBV28 and TRBJ1-4; TRBD1 agrees at 7 bases. Germline CDR1 is MDHEN and CDR2 is SYDVKM. The CDR3 consists of 17 residues. The V segment lost 3 bases and the J segment 8 bases; nucleotides outside the gene matches: 15. As DNA, the CDR3 is TGTGCCAGCAGTTTGGTGGGGATAGACAGGGCGGGCGAAAAACTGTTTTTT. It is translated as CASSLVGIDRAGEKLFF.

The CDR3 loop is CASSYDGTANTGELFF. As DNA, the CDR3 is TGCGCCAGCAGCTATGATGGGACTGCAAACACCGGGGAGCTGTTTTTT. This rearrangement joins TRBV5-1 to TRBJ2-2, with D possibly being TRBD2 (6 bases). V gave up 3 bases and J gave up 2 bases, with 14 bases separating them. The CDR3 runs 16 residues. Germline V gene sequence: CDR1 SGHRS, CDR2 YFSETQ.

The V call is TRBV5-1, the J call TRBJ2-3; TRBD2 matches 8 bases. Germline lookup yields CDR1 SGHRS and CDR2 YFSETQ. The CDR3 extends over 15 amino acids. With V trimmed by 2 bases and J by 4 bases, 6 bases remained unmatched. CDR3 in amino acids: CASSLTGGPADTQYF. In DNA, the CDR3 is TGCGCCAGCAGCTTAACGGGAGGGCCTGCAGATACGCAGTATTTT.

This clone is a singleton in its sample. The chain combines TRBV30 with TRBJ2-7, with 8 bases aligning to TRBD2. J gave up 5 bases and V 0 bases, and 6 bases lay outside the gene matches. In germline, CDR1 is GTSNPN, CDR2 SVGIG (reference sequence). The length of the CDR3 is 14 residues. CDR3 sequence reads: CAWSVGLERHEQYF. The CDR3 region has the DNA TGTGCCTGGAGTGTGGGACTAGAAAGACACGAGCAGTACTTC.

The chain links TRBV10-2 to TRBJ2-7; maybe TRBD2 (5 bases). The germline gives CDR1 WSHSY, CDR2 SAAADI. CDR3 length equals 15 residues. Trimming cost V 3 bases and J 3 bases, with 15 bases left between them. The CDR3 is CASSEEGALNYEQYF. The CDR3 nucleotides read TGCGCCAGCAGTGAAGAGGGAGCCTTAAACTACGAGCAGTACTTC.

This rearrangement joins TRBV27 to TRBJ2-7; 7 bases align to TRBD1. The trim removed 8 bases at V and 6 bases at J, leaving 13 bases unmatched. This CDR3 spans 14 amino acids. The germline CDR1 and CDR2 sequences are MNHEY and SMNVEV (reference sequence). The CDR3 protein is CASSWTGDPSEQYF. CDR3 DNA: TGTGCCAGCTCATGGACAGGTGACCCCAGCGAGCAGTACTTC.

The gene calls are TRBV4-1 and TRBJ1-2; no firm D call. CDR1 is MGHRA and CDR2 is YSYEKL in the germline V gene. Trimming removed 0 bases at V and 2 bases at J, with 16 bases between. This CDR3 has 17 residues. The CDR3 nucleotides read TGCGCCAGCAGCCAAGATCGTTTGGTACAGCGGAACTATGGCTACACCTTC. Amino acids: CASSQDRLVQRNYGYTF.

V is TRBV2 and J is TRBJ2-7; 7 bases are a match to TRBD2. Germline values: CDR1 SNHLY, CDR2 FYNNEI. CDR3 length equals 12 residues. The V gene end was trimmed by 7 bases and the J gene end by 3 bases; junction bases not matched to a gene: 3. The CDR3 coding sequence is TGTGCCAGCACCGGGAGGATCTACGAGCAGTACTTC. Its translation is CASTGRIYEQYF. Drawing the rest from reference TRBV2 and TRBJ2-7, the complete variable domain is EPEVTQTPSHQVTQMGQEVILRCVPISNHLYFYWYRQILGQKVEFLVSFYNNEISEKSEIFDDQFSVERPDGSNFTLKIRSTKLEDSAMYFCASTGRIYEQYFGPGTRLTVT.

J is TRBJ2-7 and V is TRBV11-2; TRBD1 matches at 7 bases. This CDR3 spans 13 amino acids. Per the germline V gene, CDR1 is SGHAT and CDR2 is FQNNGV. The V segment lost 11 bases and the J segment 4 bases; nucleotides outside the gene matches: 11. In DNA form, the CDR3 reads TGTGCCTGCTTGACAGGGCATACATACGAGCAGTACTTC. It encodes CACLTGHTYEQYF. The full variable domain, with the rest looked up from reference TRBV11-2 and TRBJ2-7, is EAGVAQSPRYKIIEKRQSVAFWCNPISGHATLYWYQQILGQGPKLLIQFQNNGVVDDSQLPKDRFSAERLKGVDSTLKIQPAKLEDSAVYLCACLTGHTYEQYFGPGTRLTVT.

The chain employs TRBV6-1 and TRBJ1-4; 8 nucleotides line up with TRBD1. V was pared by 0 bases and J by 5 bases, with 8 bases of the junction left unmatched. This CDR3 has 17 amino acids. Germline-derived CDR1 and CDR2 are MNHNS and SASEGT. The DNA for the CDR3 is TGTGCCAGCAGTGAAGCCCTTCAGGGGGCTCGGAATGAAAAACTGTTTTTT. It codes for CASSEALQGARNEKLFF.

V is TRBV10-1 and J is TRBJ2-3, with 14 nucleotides matching TRBD2. J lost 4 bases, V lost 4 bases, and 4 bases had no gene match. From germline, CDR1 is WNHNN and CDR2 SYGVQD (reference sequence). The CDR3 is 16 amino acids. The CDR3 is CASSGGTSGSSDTQYF. DNA of the CDR3: TGCGCCAGCAGTGGAGGGACTAGCGGGAGTTCAGATACGCAGTATTTT.

This clone appeared a single time. This rearrangement joins TRBV7-2 to TRBJ1-2; 7 nucleotides line up with TRBD1. Losses at the gene ends were 4 bases for V and 4 bases for J; bases not matched to a gene: 3. This CDR3 is 13 amino acids long. Germline V CDR1 and CDR2: SGHTA, FQGNSA. DNA of the CDR3: TGTGCCAGCAGCTACGACAGGGCCTATGGCTACACCTTC. It yields the protein CASSYDRAYGYTF.

This chain joins TRBV19 and TRBJ2-5; 7 bases fit TRBD2. The CDR3 is 12 amino acids. CDR1 and CDR2 from the germline V gene are LNHDA and SQIVND (reference sequence). J gave up 2 bases and V 9 bases, and 3 bases lay outside the gene matches. CDR3 sequence reads: CASGRTQETQYF. The CDR3 DNA is TGTGCCAGCGGGAGGACTCAAGAGACCCAGTACTTC.

The chain combines TRBV2 with TRBJ1-2, with 7 bases identical to TRBD1. Germline CDR1 reads SNHLY; CDR2 reads FYNNEI. The trim removed 6 bases at V and 6 bases at J, leaving 10 bases unmatched. The CDR3 runs 14 residues. CDR3 DNA sequence: TGTGCCAGCAGCCTGACAGGGACTGTGGATGGCTACACCTTC. Translated: CASSLTGTVDGYTF.

J is TRBJ1-2 and V is TRBV25-1; the match to TRBD1 covers 9 bases. From germline, CDR1 is MGHDK and CDR2 SYGVNS. This CDR3 spans 18 amino acids. Trimming cost V 4 bases and J 0 bases; bases outside gene matches: 12. The CDR3 sequence: CASSGPGQGKGANYGYTF. The CDR3 DNA reads TGTGCCAGCAGTGGTCCGGGACAGGGTAAAGGAGCTAACTATGGCTACACCTTC.

This sequence joins TRBV9 and TRBJ2-2; 8 bases align to TRBD2. The CDR3 totals 16 residues. Germline-derived CDR1 and CDR2 are SGDLS and YYNGEE. Trimming at V came to 0 bases and at J to 5 bases, leaving 6 bases not matched to a gene. The CDR3 coding sequence is TGTGCCAGCAGCGTAGACAGCGGGAGCGCTACCGGGGAGCTGTTTTTT. It yields the protein CASSVDSGSATGELFF.